These 17 T cell receptor beta chains were sequenced from one sample in a study of T cell changes during pregnancy in multiple sclerosis. TCRdb's copy holds only in-frame clones and misses some; the assay was immunoSEQ multiplex PCR. Among about 87,000 clones, around 95% were seen once, and the ten largest hold under 1.5%. The material was peripheral blood, obtained in the third trimester of pregnancy. The source is a female donor in good health, enrolled as a control in a pregnancy study.

J is TRBJ2-1 and V is TRBV7-9; D uncertain. Trimming removed 5 bases at V and 4 bases at J, with 6 bases between. CDR1 is SEHNR and CDR2 is FQNEAQ in the germline V gene (reference sequence). This CDR3 region has 12 residues. In DNA form, the CDR3 reads TGTGCCAGCAGCCTCCTTTACAATGAGCAGTTCTTC. Protein product: CASSLLYNEQFF.

The chain links TRBV9 to TRBJ2-7; D may be TRBD1 (5 bases). Trimming stripped 0 bases from V and 6 bases from J, with 10 bases between. There are 13 residues in the CDR3. Germline values: CDR1 SGDLS, CDR2 YYNGEE. CDR3 nucleotides: TGTGCCAGCAGCGTAGAGACAGCCGGCGAGCAGTACTTC. This gives the protein CASSVETAGEQYF.

J is TRBJ2-1 and V is TRBV9; 8 nucleotides agree with TRBD2. The CDR3 spans 16 residues. CDR1 and CDR2 from the germline V gene are SGDLS and YYNGEE. Trimming cost V 2 bases and J 2 bases; bases outside gene matches: 6. The CDR3 coding sequence is TGTGCCAGCAGCGTGGGTACTAGCGGAACCTACAATGAGCAGTTCTTC. This sequence encodes CASSVGTSGTYNEQFF.

The chain is built from TRBV5-1 and TRBJ2-2; possibly TRBD2 for D (6 bases). The germline CDR1 and CDR2 sequences are SGHRS and YFSETQ. This CDR3 is 13 amino acids long. Between the trimmed V and J ends, which lost 4 bases and 7 bases, there was a span of 11 bases. CDR3 amino acids: CASSPRGGGELFF. Here the CDR3 DNA reads TGCGCCAGCAGCCCCCGGGGAGGCGGGGAGCTGTTTTTT.

This clone was picked up a small number of times. The rearrangement uses TRBV9 and TRBJ2-7; the match to TRBD1 covers 9 bases. This CDR3 region has 14 residues. Germline V gene data show CDR1 as SGDLS and CDR2 as YYNGEE. V lost 3 bases, J lost 2 bases, and 3 bases stayed unmatched. The CDR3 bases are TGTGCCAGCAGCGCGACAGGGGGGGCCTACGAGCAGTACTTC. Its translation is CASSATGGAYEQYF.

The J gene is TRBJ2-5, the V gene TRBV6-1, with TRBD1 matching 9 bases. Germline lookup yields CDR1 MNHNS and CDR2 SASEGT. The CDR3 is 14 amino acids. The junction had 4 bases not matched to a gene; V was cut back by 4 bases and J by 4 bases. The CDR3 coding sequence is TGTGCCAGCAGTGGACAGGGGGGAGGAGAGACCCAGTACTTC. It specifies CASSGQGGGETQYF.

The V call is TRBV5-1, the J call TRBJ2-1; the match to TRBD1 covers 7 bases. The CDR3 extends over 15 amino acids. The ends lost 4 bases at V and 8 bases at J; junction bases unmatched: 12. Germline assignment: CDR1 SGHRS and CDR2 YFSETQ. The CDR3 here is CASSQIGQAPDEQFF. CDR3 nucleotide sequence: TGCGCCAGCAGCCAGATAGGACAGGCGCCGGATGAGCAGTTCTTC. Full variable domain (rest looked up from reference TRBV5-1 and TRBJ2-1): KAGVTQTPRYLIKTRGQQVTLSCSPISGHRSVSWYQQTPGQGLQFLFEYFSETQRNKGNFPGRFSGRQFSNSRSEMNVSTLELGDSALYLCASSQIGQAPDEQFFGPGTRLTVL.

V and J are TRBV5-1 and TRBJ2-2, with 8 bases aligning to TRBD1. The CDR3 sequence is 14 residues long. V trimming: 4 bases; J trimming: 3 bases; junction bases outside the gene matches: 2. Germline V gene data show CDR1 as SGHRS and CDR2 as YFSETQ. The CDR3 loop reads CASSKQGDTGELFF. The CDR3 region has the DNA TGCGCCAGCAGCAAACAGGGGGACACCGGGGAGCTGTTTTTT.

This rearrangement joins TRBV27 to TRBJ1-1, with 9 bases aligning to TRBD1. The CDR3 length is 11 residues. In germline, CDR1 is MNHEY, CDR2 SMNVEV (reference sequence). Germline trimming cut 6 bases from V and 11 bases from J; bases unmatched to any gene: 4. This chain's CDR3 is CASRTGGFAFF. The CDR3 nucleotides are TGTGCCAGCAGAACAGGGGGCTTTGCTTTCTTT.

The CDR3 here is CASSLERSTDTQYF. CDR3 in DNA: TGCGCCAGCAGCTTGGAGCGGAGCACAGATACGCAGTATTTT. The chain has TRBV5-1 and TRBJ2-3, with a possible D match to TRBD2 (5 bases). The V and J ends lost 0 bases and 0 bases respectively, with 5 bases between them. CDR1 and CDR2 from the germline V gene are SGHRS and YFSETQ. This CDR3 is built from 14 residues.

This rearrangement joins TRBV6-6 to TRBJ2-1; a weak D match, TRBD2 (6 bases). V was shortened by 2 bases and J by 0 bases, with 8 bases between the two germline ends. The CDR3 is 15 residues long. The germline V gene has CDR1 MNHNY and CDR2 SVGAGI (reference sequence). CDR3: CASSYGGSSYNEQFF. For the CDR3, the DNA is TGTGCCAGCAGTTACGGGGGGAGCTCCTACAATGAGCAGTTCTTC.

The V gene is TRBV10-3, the J gene TRBJ1-1, with 9 bases matching TRBD1. The CDR3 consists of 13 residues. Germline V gives CDR1 ENHRY, CDR2 SYGVKD. V lost 11 bases, J lost 2 bases, and 6 bases stayed unmatched. Here the CDR3 DNA reads TGTGCCGTCCGACAGGGGGATAACACTGAAGCTTTCTTT. It codes for CAVRQGDNTEAFF.

J is TRBJ1-1 and V is TRBV18; D is ambiguous. The V gene lost 4 bases and the J gene lost 3 bases, with 18 bases spanning the gap. CDR1 is KGHSH, CDR2 LQKENI, per germline. The CDR3 runs 16 residues. This chain's CDR3 is CASSLSLTPWDTEAFF. The CDR3 DNA follows: TGTGCCAGCTCACTCTCTCTGACACCTTGGGACACTGAAGCTTTCTTT.

The V call is TRBV28, the J call TRBJ2-1; D is ambiguous. Trimming removed 5 bases from V and 2 bases from J, with 13 bases in between. The V gene's germline CDR1 is MDHEN and CDR2 SYDVKM. CDR3 length: 15 residues. The CDR3 DNA reads TGTGCCAGCAGTGGAGACGGTCAGCCCTACAATGAGCAGTTCTTC. This sequence encodes CASSGDGQPYNEQFF.

The chain uses TRBV2 and TRBJ2-7; D is perhaps TRBD2 (6 bases). Germline V lookup: CDR1 SNHLY, CDR2 FYNNEI. V was shortened by 4 bases and J by 6 bases, with 16 bases between the two germline ends. The CDR3 covers 14 residues. CDR3: CASSATRLESEQYF. In nucleotides, the CDR3 is TGTGCCAGCAGTGCCACAAGACTAGAATCCGAGCAGTACTTC.

The chain links TRBV4-1 to TRBJ2-1; TRBD2 matches at 14 bases. Germline lookup yields CDR1 MGHRA and CDR2 YSYEKL. This CDR3 region has 17 residues. The V segment lost 5 bases and the J segment 4 bases; nucleotides outside the gene matches: 7. The CDR3 nucleotides read TGCGCCAGCAGCTTCGGACTAGCGGGAGGAATGTACAATGAGCAGTTCTTC. Protein: CASSFGLAGGMYNEQFF.

The J gene is TRBJ2-3, the V gene TRBV4-1; 13 bases line up with TRBD2. Trimming at V came to 4 bases and at J to 0 bases, leaving 4 bases not matched to a gene. The germline CDR1 and CDR2 sequences are MGHRA and YSYEKL. The CDR3 runs to 17 residues. The CDR3 here is CASSPRGLAGSTDTQYF. The CDR3 DNA follows: TGCGCCAGCAGCCCTAGGGGACTAGCGGGAAGCACAGATACGCAGTATTTT.